This T cell receptor beta chain derives from a study of blood T cells in healthy people across ages. For the second PCR, which ran for about 7 to 11 cycles, a sample-barcoded 5' primer and a J-beta primer mix were used. A single record per CDR3 protein comes from TCRdb applying MiXCR to the 5' RACE reads. The sample carries 1.5 million or so distinct CDR3 sequences, about 42% recorded once. CDR1 is MGHRA, CDR2 YSYEKL, per germline. Trimming cost V 1 base and J 3 bases; bases outside gene matches: 4. The CDR3 spans 16 residues. This clonotype originated in a young woman in good health. Material for sequencing was blood. The chain recombines TRBV4-1 with TRBJ2-7, with 12 nucleotides matching TRBD2. Here the CDR3 DNA reads TGCGCCAGCAGCCAAGTAGCTAGCGGGGGGGTCTACGAGCAGTACTTC. Residues: CASSQVASGGVYEQYF.